This paragraph covers one T cell receptor (beta chain) sequence. The CDR3 spans 15 residues. With 0 bases clipped from V and 6 bases from J, the junction kept 3 bases outside the gene matches. The V gene's germline CDR1 is MNHEY and CDR2 SMNVEV (reference sequence). The data originate from a study of technical replicates of blood from several donors. Sequenced by immunoSEQ multiplex PCR; TCRdb stores in-frame clones only, minus some. The table includes tens of thousands of clones, over 85% detected once. The chain uses TRBV27 and TRBJ2-1, with 9 bases fitting TRBD2. This clonotype was sampled from a human donor in good health. Sequencing was performed on T cells isolated from PBMCs. CDR3 sequence reads: CASSLSTSGVNEQFF. The CDR3 DNA reads TGTGCCAGCAGTTTATCGACTAGCGGAGTCAATGAGCAGTTCTTC.